The 4 T cell receptor beta chains given below trace back to one sample, sequenced in a study of immune cell composition in non-small cell lung cancer (dated by TCRdb to the late 2010s). Library preparation was by the immunoSEQ multiplex PCR assay. TCRdb provides this immuneACCESS table in a form limited to in-frame rearrangements. Some clones are lacking; in checked studies, under half of them reflect an unresolved V gene, and why the rest are absent is not known. The sample table shows 6,000 to 8,500 clones, and about 72% are seen once. 8.2% of the sample is in the top ten clones. The source material was lung tumor tissue. The receptor set was obtained from a human donor with non-small cell lung cancer.

The rearrangement links TRBV7-8 to TRBJ1-4; D is uncertain. Germline loops: CDR1 SGHVS, CDR2 FQNEAQ. CDR3 size: 12 residues. Trimming removed 2 bases at V and 12 bases at J, with 10 bases between. DNA for the CDR3: TGTGCCAGCAGCTTAACTGGTTTTGAACTGTTTTTT. Translation: CASSLTGFELFF. The full variable domain, with the rest looked up from reference TRBV7-8 and TRBJ1-4, is GAGVSQSPRYKVAKRGQDVALRCDPISGHVSLFWYQQALGQGPEFLTYFQNEAQLDKSGLPSDRFFAERPEGSVSTLKIQRTQQEDSAVYLCASSLTGFELFFGSGTQLSVL.

For this clone: At one end the junction does not follow the germline gene, possibly because of a read error. The chain combines TRBV2 with TRBJ2-7; tentative D call: TRBD1 (6 bases). In germline, CDR1 is SNHLY, CDR2 FYNNEI. The CDR3 is made up of 12 amino acids. CDR3 DNA sequence: TGTGCCAGCAAGTATACAGGGAATTTGCCCCACTTC. It encodes CASKYTGNLPHF.

J is TRBJ1-3 and V is TRBV19; D ambiguous. This CDR3 has 15 residues. Trimming removed 3 bases at V and 0 bases at J, with 9 bases between. The germline V gene has CDR1 LNHDA and CDR2 SQIVND (reference sequence). Here the CDR3 reads CASSISGSSGNTIYF. CDR3 nucleotide sequence: TGTGCCAGTAGTATCTCCGGGTCCTCTGGAAACACCATATATTTT.

This chain uses TRBV30 with TRBJ2-2; 12 bases fit TRBD2. Germline CDR1 GTSNPN, CDR2 SVGIG (reference sequence). The CDR3 sequence is 16 residues long. The V segment lost 4 bases and the J segment 9 bases; nucleotides outside the gene matches: 12. The CDR3 DNA follows: TGTGCCTGGAACCCCGGACTAGCGGGGAATGTGAGGGAGCTGTTTTTT. Its protein product is CAWNPGLAGNVRELFF.